Described below is a single T cell receptor beta chain sequence and its context. The antigen remains undetermined. Some clones are missing from TCRdb's copy, which holds only in-frame ones; the method was immunoSEQ multiplex PCR. Of a few million clones in the sample, over 85% were seen once. This specimen belongs to a study of shared clonotypes between healthy human individuals. Study-wide results and limits: Read depth was anticipated to influence clonotype sharing among donors.

V lost 7 bases to trimming and J lost 0 bases, with 9 bases between them. CDR1 and CDR2 from the germline V gene are SGHRS and YFSETQ. The CDR3 covers 13 residues. The clonotype was recovered from a man in his late teens or twenties in good health. The rearrangement uses TRBV5-1 and TRBJ2-3; D is possibly TRBD2 (5 bases). The material sequenced was naive CD4+ T cells sorted from blood. Sample subset: CD45RA+ positively selected. CDR3 coding DNA: TGCGCCAGCGGACTTGTCAGCACAGATACGCAGTATTTT. Protein: CASGLVSTDTQYF.